This T cell receptor beta chain was identified during a study of shared clonotypes between healthy human individuals. Study-level information: The people who gave samples were a couple of women and a few men aged 18 to 49. CD4 naive and memory got three plates each, CD8 naive two, CD8 memory one.

A single count supports this clone. Only in-frame clones appear in the TCRdb table, and some are missing; sequencing was by immunoSEQ multiplex PCR. This table has about 660,000 clones, over 65% appearing once. Donors, without exception, were Caucasian adults residing in Nashville, Tennessee. The investigators split CD4+ cells into a CD45RA+ naive subset and a CD45RA-negative memory subset. Losses at the gene ends were 0 bases for V and 0 bases for J; bases not matched to a gene: 10. This CDR3 has 18 amino acids. Germline values: CDR1 SGDLS, CDR2 YYNGEE. Sequencing was carried out using memory CD4+ T cells sorted from blood. Regarding subset: CD45RA-negative fraction. The receptor's source is a woman aged 25-40 years in good health. The rearrangement uses TRBV9 and TRBJ1-2; 8 bases fit TRBD1. In DNA form, the CDR3 reads TGTGCCAGCAGCGTAGAGATTGGAGGACAGGGAGCTAACTATGGCTACACCTTC. This codes for CASSVEIGGQGANYGYTF.